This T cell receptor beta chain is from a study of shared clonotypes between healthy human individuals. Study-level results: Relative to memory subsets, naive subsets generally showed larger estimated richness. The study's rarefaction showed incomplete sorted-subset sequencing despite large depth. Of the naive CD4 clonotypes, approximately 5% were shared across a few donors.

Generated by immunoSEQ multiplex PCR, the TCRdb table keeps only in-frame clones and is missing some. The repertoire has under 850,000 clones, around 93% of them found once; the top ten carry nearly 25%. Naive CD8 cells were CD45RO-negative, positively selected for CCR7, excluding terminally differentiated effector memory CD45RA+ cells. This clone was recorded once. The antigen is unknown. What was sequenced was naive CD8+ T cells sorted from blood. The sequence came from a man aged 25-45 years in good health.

CDR3 in DNA: TGTGCCAGCAGTTACTCGGGGGGCTGGGTCACCGGGGAGCTGTTTTTT. Translated, it gives CASSYSGGWVTGELFF. The V gene is TRBV6-5, the J gene TRBJ2-2; D assignment may be TRBD1 or TRBD2 (6 bases each). CDR1 and CDR2 from the germline V gene are MNHEY and SVGAGI. The CDR3 consists of 16 residues. Between the trimmed V and J ends, which lost 0 bases and 4 bases, there was a span of 12 bases.